These 26 T cell receptor beta chains share one sample of origin, sequenced in a study of cytomegalovirus exposure and HLA in healthy donors. Primers included in the PCR were 60 Vbeta and 13 Jbeta primers. Data came from immunoSEQ multiplex PCR; TCRdb stores just in-frame clones and leaves some out. The repertoire has 95,000 to 150,000 clones, 73% of them found once; the top ten carry less than 4.5%. Sample: PBMCs. These receptors originate from a woman aged 40-49 years in good health and CMV-seronegative.

The chain links TRBV10-3 to TRBJ2-5; D is possibly TRBD1 (7 bases). The germline CDR1 and CDR2 sequences are ENHRY and SYGVKD. There are 18 residues in the CDR3. Trimming shortened V by 0 bases and J by 4 bases, and 21 bases separated the two germline ends. CDR3 nucleotide sequence: TGTGCCATCAGTGAGTCCGCCACAGGGGAGGCTGGGGGAGAGACCCAGTACTTC. Translating it yields CAISESATGEAGGETQYF.

CDR3 region: CASSLQLAGGSETQYF. The CDR3 nucleotides read TGTGCCAGCAGCTTGCAACTAGCGGGGGGGTCAGAGACCCAGTACTTC. This chain connects TRBV5-4 to TRBJ2-5, with 13 bases identical to TRBD2. V lost 1 base to trimming and J lost 4 bases; unmatched junction nucleotides: 4. CDR3 size: 16 residues. Germline V gene lookup returns CDR1 SGHNT and CDR2 YYREEE (reference sequence).

The rearrangement links TRBV13 to TRBJ2-7, with 8 bases matching TRBD1. V shed 5 bases, J shed 4 bases, and the junction held 7 bases outside the gene matches. The CDR3 consists of 14 residues. Germline CDR1 reads PRHDT; CDR2 reads FYEKMQ (reference sequence). CDR3 sequence: CASSPGTGGYEQYF. The CDR3 DNA follows: TGTGCCAGCAGCCCCGGGACAGGTGGTTACGAGCAGTACTTC. Full variable domain (remainder filled in from reference TRBV13 and TRBJ2-7): AAGVIQSPRHLIKEKRETATLKCYPIPRHDTVYWYQQGPGQDPQFLISFYEKMQSDKGSIPDRFSAQQFSDYHSELNMSSLELGDSALYFCASSPGTGGYEQYFGPGTRLTVT.

The chain recombines TRBV6-6 with TRBJ1-1; no definite D call. Germline lookup yields CDR1 MNHNY and CDR2 SVGAGI (reference sequence). Trimming took 5 bases from V and 5 from J, leaving 21 bases between them. There are 16 residues in the CDR3. In DNA, the CDR3 is TGTGCCAGCAGTACCCCTCATGGGCAGGTTGGGACTGAAGCTTTCTTT. Translated: CASSTPHGQVGTEAFF.

As to this clone: Lacking the conserved final phenylalanine or tryptophan, this CDR3 likely reflects a read error. The rearrangement links TRBV6-1 to TRBJ1-1, with D unclear. V shed 6 bases and J shed 7 bases, with 6 bases lying between them. This CDR3 has 10 residues. Looked up from germline, CDR1 is MNHNS and CDR2 is SASEGT. CDR3 residues: CASSTREAFL. As DNA, the CDR3 is TGTGCCAGCAGCACGCGTGAAGCTTTCCTT.

The V gene is TRBV9, the J gene TRBJ2-2; TRBD1 matches 9 bases. CDR1 is SGDLS, CDR2 YYNGEE, per germline. This CDR3 region has 16 residues. V was clipped by 0 bases and J by 7 bases; unmatched bases: 7. CDR3 loop: CASSVDPGQGSGELFF. The CDR3 DNA follows: TGTGCCAGCAGCGTAGACCCTGGACAGGGGAGCGGGGAGCTGTTTTTT.

This chain links TRBV7-3 with TRBJ2-3; D perhaps matches TRBD1 (6 bases). The ends were cut back, 2 bases at V and 2 bases at J, with 14 bases in the middle. CDR3 size: 16 residues. CDR1 SGHTA and CDR2 FQGTGA come from the germline V gene. CDR3 amino acids: CASSLEWDTDTDTQYF. The CDR3 nucleotides read TGTGCCAGCAGCTTAGAGTGGGACACCGACACAGATACGCAGTATTTT.

Only one count was recorded for this clone. The chain employs TRBV2 and TRBJ1-2; tentatively, D is TRBD1 (6 bases). Germline-derived CDR1 and CDR2 are SNHLY and FYNNEI. This CDR3 comprises 13 residues. Deletions cut 6 bases from V and 2 bases from J, with 10 bases between. CDR3 residues: CASSYGTNYGYTF. The CDR3 region has the DNA TGTGCCAGCAGCTACGGGACAAACTATGGCTACACCTTC.

The chain combines TRBV9 with TRBJ1-1, with 7 bases that match TRBD1. Germline trimming cut 0 bases from V and 7 bases from J; bases unmatched to any gene: 15. The CDR3 contains 17 residues. Germline lookup yields CDR1 SGDLS and CDR2 YYNGEE. The CDR3 DNA reads TGTGCCAGCAGCGTAGGACTGTCGGAGGGACAGAGTTTTGAAGCTTTCTTT. Protein: CASSVGLSEGQSFEAFF.

V is TRBV6-5 and J is TRBJ2-5; D remains unclear. This CDR3 has 13 residues. CDR1 and CDR2 (germline): MNHEY, SVGAGI. With 3 bases removed from V and 0 bases from J, the gap between germline ends came to 5 bases. CDR3 region: CASSYQDQETQYF. The CDR3 DNA is TGTGCCAGCAGTTATCAGGACCAAGAGACCCAGTACTTC.

The chain links TRBV2 to TRBJ2-2; D unresolved. CDR3 length: 13 residues. Germline V CDR1 and CDR2: SNHLY, FYNNEI. Deletions cut 4 bases from V and 2 bases from J, with 5 bases between. The DNA of the CDR3 is TGTGCCAGCAGTGCCCAAAACACCGGGGAGCTGTTTTTT. Translating it yields CASSAQNTGELFF.

This chain uses TRBV28 with TRBJ2-5; D not resolved. The CDR3 totals 12 residues. Germline CDR1 is MDHEN and CDR2 is SYDVKM. The V gene lost 6 bases and the J gene lost 0 bases, with 5 bases spanning the gap. In DNA, the CDR3 is TGTGCCAGCAGCCCGTACCAAGAGACCCAGTACTTC. The encoded protein is CASSPYQETQYF.

There are many counts of this clone. The rearrangement links TRBV6-6 to TRBJ1-1; possibly TRBD1 for D (6 bases). Germline V gene sequence: CDR1 MNHNY, CDR2 SVGAGI (reference sequence). This CDR3 has 12 residues. V lost 5 bases to trimming and J lost 5 bases, with 9 bases between them. CDR3 in DNA: TGTGCCAGCAGTCACGGGACAACTGAAGCTTTCTTT. It codes for CASSHGTTEAFF.

The chain employs TRBV2 and TRBJ1-1, with TRBD1 matching over 7 bases. CDR3 length equals 11 residues. Germline V CDR1 and CDR2: SNHLY, FYNNEI. V was pared by 8 bases and J by 11 bases, with 8 bases of the junction left unmatched. The CDR3 sequence is CASAQDRRAFF. CDR3 sequence (DNA): TGTGCCAGCGCCCAGGACAGGCGGGCTTTCTTT.

V usage is TRBV20-1 and J usage is TRBJ1-1, with D uncertain. The V end lost 3 bases, the J end lost 2 bases, and 4 bases lay between the germline ends. Germline values: CDR1 DFQATT, CDR2 SNEGSKA (reference sequence). The CDR3 length is 11 residues. CDR3 nucleotides: TGCAGTGCTAGTGTAAACACTGAAGCTTTCTTT. The encoded protein is CSASVNTEAFF.

This chain connects TRBV11-2 to TRBJ2-5; 11 bases are a match to TRBD2. The CDR3 loop spans 16 amino acids. Trimming cost V 5 bases and J 4 bases; bases outside gene matches: 9. CDR1 and CDR2 (germline): SGHAT, FQNNGV. Written as DNA, the CDR3 is TGTGCCAGCAGCCGCGGGACTAGCGGTACGCGAGAGACCCAGTACTTC. Its protein is CASSRGTSGTRETQYF.

The chain has TRBV4-1 and TRBJ2-3; 9 bases are a match to TRBD2. The V gene's germline CDR1 is MGHRA and CDR2 YSYEKL. CDR3 length: 15 amino acids. J lost 7 bases, V lost 3 bases, and 8 bases had no gene match. CDR3 loop: CASSHPGLASHTQYF. The CDR3 region has the DNA TGCGCCAGCAGCCACCCGGGACTAGCTTCGCATACGCAGTATTTT.

This chain connects TRBV7-2 to TRBJ2-3; 10 positions match TRBD1. CDR3 size: 17 residues. Germline V gives CDR1 SGHTA, CDR2 FQGNSA. The trim removed 4 bases at V and 1 base at J, leaving 8 bases unmatched. DNA for the CDR3: TGTGCCAGCAGCTCCAAAACCGGGACAGGGGGCACAGATACGCAGTATTTT. Protein sequence: CASSSKTGTGGTDTQYF.

This rearrangement joins TRBV6-5 to TRBJ2-1, with 8 nucleotides matching TRBD2. CDR3 length: 14 residues. Germline CDR1 and CDR2: MNHEY and SVGAGI. With 5 bases clipped from V and 6 bases from J, the junction kept 6 bases outside the gene matches. The CDR3 region is CASSRAGVFNEQFF. The CDR3 DNA sequence: TGTGCCAGCAGTCGAGCGGGAGTTTTCAATGAGCAGTTCTTC.

V gene TRBV7-2 combines with J gene TRBJ1-1, with a possible D match to TRBD1 (5 bases). V was trimmed by 5 bases and J by 4 bases, leaving 17 bases between them. Germline loops: CDR1 SGHTA, CDR2 FQGNSA. The CDR3 sequence is 15 residues long. CDR3 loop: CASSMKGFGGTEAFF. As DNA, the CDR3 is TGTGCCAGCAGCATGAAGGGGTTCGGGGGCACTGAAGCTTTCTTT.

This chain connects TRBV5-4 to TRBJ2-6; no definite D call. Trimming took 5 bases from V and 1 from J, leaving 10 bases between them. There are 15 residues in the CDR3. The germline V gene has CDR1 SGHNT and CDR2 YYREEE (reference sequence). DNA of the CDR3: TGTGCCAGCAGTTTTGACACATCTGGGGCCAACGTCCTGACTTTC. This sequence encodes CASSFDTSGANVLTF.

This sequence joins TRBV7-2 and TRBJ2-1; tentatively, D is TRBD2 (5 bases). Trimming removed 5 bases at V and 7 bases at J, with 12 bases between. Germline V gene lookup returns CDR1 SGHTA and CDR2 FQGNSA. There are 13 residues in the CDR3. The CDR3 sequence: CASSPGSLNEQFF. The CDR3, as DNA: TGTGCCAGCAGCCCGGGGTCCCTTAATGAGCAGTTCTTC.

This clone was seen only a few times. Different DNA sequences within this sample yield the same CDR3. The rearrangement uses TRBV25-1 and TRBJ2-1; 14 positions match TRBD2. After removal of 2 bases from V and 0 bases from J, the junction contained 3 bases not matched to a gene. There are 18 residues in the CDR3. Germline V gene data show CDR1 as MGHDK and CDR2 as SYGVNS. In DNA form, the CDR3 reads TGTGCCAGCAGTGAAGGGACTAGCGGGGGAGGCTCCTACAATGAGCAGTTCTTC. Its translation is CASSEGTSGGGSYNEQFF.

The chain links TRBV7-2 to TRBJ1-3; tentatively, D is TRBD1 (5 bases). From germline, CDR1 is SGHTA and CDR2 FQGNSA. This CDR3 spans 16 amino acids. V was clipped by 2 bases and J by 3 bases, with 14 bases between them. The CDR3 loop is CASSLSWAGNGNTIYF. CDR3 nucleotides: TGTGCCAGCAGCTTAAGTTGGGCAGGGAATGGAAACACCATATATTTT.

The chain links TRBV28 to TRBJ1-2; possibly TRBD1 for D (5 bases). V was shortened by 11 bases and J by 4 bases, with 17 bases between the two germline ends. Germline lookup yields CDR1 MDHEN and CDR2 SYDVKM. The CDR3 sequence is 13 residues long. CDR3 DNA sequence: TGTGCCGCTCGCGATGGCGGGGGCTATGGCTACACCTTC. Residues: CAARDGGGYGYTF.

The chain recombines TRBV4-2 with TRBJ2-7, with a possible D match to TRBD1 (6 bases). V was cut by 0 bases and J by 3 bases, with 18 bases left in between. In germline, CDR1 is LGHNA, CDR2 YNFKEQ. CDR3 length: 17 residues. The CDR3 spells CASSQDQGGHKFYEQYF. In DNA form, the CDR3 reads TGTGCCAGCAGCCAAGATCAAGGGGGACACAAATTCTACGAGCAGTACTTC.